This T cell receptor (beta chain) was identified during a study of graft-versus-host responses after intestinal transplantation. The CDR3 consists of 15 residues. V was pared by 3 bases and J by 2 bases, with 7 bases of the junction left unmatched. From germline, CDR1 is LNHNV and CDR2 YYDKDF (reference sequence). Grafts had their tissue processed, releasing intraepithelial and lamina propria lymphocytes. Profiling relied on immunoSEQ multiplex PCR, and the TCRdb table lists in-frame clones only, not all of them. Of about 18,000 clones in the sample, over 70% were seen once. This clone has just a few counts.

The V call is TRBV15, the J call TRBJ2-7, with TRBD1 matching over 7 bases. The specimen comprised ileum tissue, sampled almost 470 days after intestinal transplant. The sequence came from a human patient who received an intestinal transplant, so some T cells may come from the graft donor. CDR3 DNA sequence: TGTGCCACCAGCAGTCTCGGGACAGACACCTACGAGCAGTACTTC. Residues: CATSSLGTDTYEQYF.